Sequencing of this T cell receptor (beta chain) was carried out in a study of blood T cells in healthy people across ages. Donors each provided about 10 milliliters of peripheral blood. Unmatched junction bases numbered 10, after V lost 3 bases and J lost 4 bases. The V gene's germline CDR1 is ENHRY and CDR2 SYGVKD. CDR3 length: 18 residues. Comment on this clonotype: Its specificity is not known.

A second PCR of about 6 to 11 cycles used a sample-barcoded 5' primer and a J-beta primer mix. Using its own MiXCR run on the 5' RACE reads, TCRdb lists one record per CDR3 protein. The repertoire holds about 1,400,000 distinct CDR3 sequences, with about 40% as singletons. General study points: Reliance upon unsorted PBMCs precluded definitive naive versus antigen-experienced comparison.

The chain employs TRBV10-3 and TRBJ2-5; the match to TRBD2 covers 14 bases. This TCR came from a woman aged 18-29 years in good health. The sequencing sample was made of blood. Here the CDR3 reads CAISERLAGGPGPETQYF. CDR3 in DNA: TGTGCCATCAGTGAAAGACTAGCGGGGGGGCCGGGCCCAGAGACCCAGTACTTC.